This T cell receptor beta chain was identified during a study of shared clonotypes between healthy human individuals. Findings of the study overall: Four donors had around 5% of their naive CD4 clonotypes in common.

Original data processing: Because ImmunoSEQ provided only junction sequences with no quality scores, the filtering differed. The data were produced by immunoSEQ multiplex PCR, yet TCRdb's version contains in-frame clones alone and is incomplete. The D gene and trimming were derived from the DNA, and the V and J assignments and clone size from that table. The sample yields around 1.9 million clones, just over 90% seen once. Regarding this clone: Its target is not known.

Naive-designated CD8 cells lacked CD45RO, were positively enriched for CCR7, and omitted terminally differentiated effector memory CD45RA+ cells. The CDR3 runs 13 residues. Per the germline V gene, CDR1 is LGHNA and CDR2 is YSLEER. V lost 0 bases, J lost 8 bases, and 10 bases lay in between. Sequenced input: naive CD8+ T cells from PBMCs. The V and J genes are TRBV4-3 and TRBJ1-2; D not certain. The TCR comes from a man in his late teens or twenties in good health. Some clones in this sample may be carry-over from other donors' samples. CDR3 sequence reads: CASSQDETEGYTF. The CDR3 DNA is TGCGCCAGCAGCCAAGATGAAACAGAAGGCTACACCTTC.